The rows below give T cell receptor beta chains drawn from one sample of a study of T cell responses to AZD1222 COVID-19 vaccine. TCRdb's table, derived via immunoSEQ multiplex PCR, lists solely in-frame clones and lacks some. The table shows approximately 180,000 clones, with around 93% occurring only once. The sequences come from peripheral blood, collected 28 days after the second dose of the MenACWY control vaccine. The receptor source for this set is an adult who received the MenACWY meningococcal vaccine as a control. Each CDR3 is given without its conserved first and last residue.

v_call: TRBV4-3
j_call: TRBJ1-6
cdr3_aa: ASSQVRGSYNSPLH

v_call: TRBV7-2
j_call: TRBJ1-1
cdr3_aa: ASSLGQHTEAF

v_call: TRBV18
j_call: TRBJ2-3
cdr3_aa: ASTGLVSTDTQY

v_call: TRBV4-1
j_call: TRBJ1-2
cdr3_aa: ASSQVGRADYGYT

v_call: TRBV6-2/TRBV6-3
j_call: TRBJ2-1
cdr3_aa: ASSRQGRNEQF

v_call: TRBV6-5
j_call: TRBJ1-1
cdr3_aa: ASRTGPNTEAF

v_call: TRBV6-2/TRBV6-3
j_call: TRBJ2-1
cdr3_aa: ASSPQGDEQF

v_call: TRBV4-2
j_call: TRBJ2-5
cdr3_aa: ASSQDPGQVQETQY

v_call: TRBV30
j_call: TRBJ1-4
cdr3_aa: AWSVEQGLGEKLF

v_call: TRBV13
j_call: TRBJ1-3
cdr3_aa: ASSGPGSPENTIY

v_call: TRBV7-2
j_call: TRBJ1-2
cdr3_aa: ASSLAVSEYGYT

v_call: TRBV6-6
j_call: TRBJ1-1
cdr3_aa: ASSPDGGAEAF

v_call: TRBV9
j_call: TRBJ1-6
cdr3_aa: ASSASGGRSYNSPLH

v_call: TRBV9
j_call: TRBJ2-1
cdr3_aa: ASSVSRDEQF

v_call: TRBV9
j_call: TRBJ2-3
cdr3_aa: ASSLGTITDTQY

v_call: TRBV18
j_call: TRBJ2-5
cdr3_aa: ASSLQLGAPQETQY

v_call: TRBV5-1
j_call: TRBJ1-2
cdr3_aa: ARNRGANYGYT

v_call: TRBV29-1
j_call: TRBJ1-2
cdr3_aa: SVGDSDYT

v_call: TRBV3-1/TRBV3-2
j_call: TRBJ1-1
cdr3_aa: ASSPGQLNTEAF

v_call: TRBV7-8
j_call: TRBJ2-2
cdr3_aa: ASSLVYTGELF

v_call: TRBV19
j_call: TRBJ1-5
cdr3_aa: ASSIAYDRVDQPQH

v_call: TRBV5-4
j_call: TRBJ1-2
cdr3_aa: ASSPGQGASGYT

v_call: TRBV3-1/TRBV3-2
j_call: TRBJ1-5
cdr3_aa: ASSHERTGTIGNQPQH

v_call: TRBV4-2
j_call: TRBJ1-3
cdr3_aa: ASSQVGSGNTIY

v_call: TRBV7-9
j_call: TRBJ1-1
cdr3_aa: ASSLGQGADTEAF

v_call: TRBV19
j_call: TRBJ2-7
cdr3_aa: ASSDHGQGSSYEQY

v_call: TRBV15
j_call: TRBJ1-5
cdr3_aa: ATSRDLVAEWDSNQPQH

v_call: TRBV5-1
j_call: TRBJ1-6
cdr3_aa: ASSLRLAGLNNSPLH